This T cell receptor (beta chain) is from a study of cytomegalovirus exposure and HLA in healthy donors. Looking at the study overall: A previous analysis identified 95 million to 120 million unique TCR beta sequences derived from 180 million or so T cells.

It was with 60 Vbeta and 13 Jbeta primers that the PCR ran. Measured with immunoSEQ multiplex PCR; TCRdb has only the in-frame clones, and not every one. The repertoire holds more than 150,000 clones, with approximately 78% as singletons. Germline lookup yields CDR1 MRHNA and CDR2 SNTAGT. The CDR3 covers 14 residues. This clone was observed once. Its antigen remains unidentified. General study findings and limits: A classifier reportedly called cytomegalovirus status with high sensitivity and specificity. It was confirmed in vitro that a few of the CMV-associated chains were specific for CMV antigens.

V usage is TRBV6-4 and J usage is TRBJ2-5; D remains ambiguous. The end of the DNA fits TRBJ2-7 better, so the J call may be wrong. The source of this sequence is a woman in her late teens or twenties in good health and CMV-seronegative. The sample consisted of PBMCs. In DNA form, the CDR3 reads TGTGCCAGCAGTCCCACACACAGTACCTACGAGCAGTACTTC. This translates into CASSPTHSTYEQYF.